Ten or more counts support the clone carrying this T cell receptor (beta chain). Scientists amplified the TCR beta CDR3 regions from RNA transcripts. RT-PCR was first run with HTBI primers, then multiplex PCR in a second round. TCRdb redid the calling of the multiplex PCR reads with MiXCR, one entry per CDR3 protein. Among a few hundred thousand distinct CDR3 sequences listed, approximately 18% were seen once. Reliance was placed on clinical symptoms, serum thyroxine, TRAb, thyroid ultrasound and orbital computed tomography for diagnosis. The source of the sample is a study of Graves' ophthalmopathy and Graves' hyperthyroidism. The sample comprised peripheral blood. The sequence came from an adult woman with stable Graves' hyperthyroidism.

CDR3 DNA sequence: TGTGCCAGCAGTTTACTAGGGAGTGTACCTAACTATGGCTACACCTTC. This translates into CASSLLGSVPNYGYTF. This sequence joins TRBV28 and TRBJ1-2; D uncertain. CDR1 and CDR2 (germline): MDHEN, SYDVKM. With 2 bases removed from V and 0 bases from J, the gap between germline ends came to 13 bases. The CDR3 totals 16 residues.